This paragraph covers one TCR delta chain sequence. This sample is drawn from a study of gamma-delta chains in newborns, infants, children. Study at large: Microbial exposure reportedly drives polyclonal innate γδ T cell expansion after birth.

TCRdb re-called clones from the reads using CATT. The sample yields 4,000 to 4,500 delta-chain clones, about 36% seen once. There are 20 residues in the CDR3. Trimming took 4 bases from V and 0 from J, leaving 27 bases between them. Per the germline V gene, CDR1 is TSWWSYY and CDR2 is QGS. This clonotype was sampled from a child who received the measles vaccine. V is TRDV1 and J is TRDJ1, with D possibly being TRDD2 (9 bases). The source material was blood. CDR3 amino acids: CALGVLPTSYWGPYTDKLIF. The CDR3 nucleotides read TGTGCTCTTGGGGTCCTTCCTACGTCTTACTGGGGGCCCTACACCGATAAACTCATCTTT.